This T cell receptor beta chain was sequenced for a study of tumor-infiltrating lymphocytes in primary liver carcinoma. Study-level points and caveats: With p = 0.039, the top-250-clone fraction in tumors significantly exceeded that in blood. CD4+ and CD8+ repertoires could not be compared in these unsorted bulk samples.

Germline V gene lookup returns CDR1 SQVTM and CDR2 ANQGSEA. V was shortened by 7 bases and J by 6 bases, with 21 bases between the two germline ends. The CDR3 has 14 amino acids. A primer matching the constant region was used to make TCR beta cDNA from 500 to 600 ng of total RNA. Three nested multiplex PCR rounds, a slightly modified ARM-PCR, produced the libraries for TCR beta. Amplification in the first two PCR rounds was performed using TRBV1-TRBV30 forward primers and a C-beta reverse primer for approximately 10 cycles each. TCRdb ran MiXCR on the multiplex PCR reads and lists one entry per CDR3 protein. The table lists around 330,000 distinct CDR3 sequences, more than 55% of them singletons. Blood RNA originated from unsorted whole blood, with germline DNA additionally extracted. No treatment had been given to the patients, who were chronically infected with HBV. About 4 milliliters of peripheral blood were drawn preoperatively.

This clonotype was recorded once. Its specificity is unknown. A single base separates this from a much larger clone, so it may be a read error. The receptor was derived from a young woman with primary liver carcinoma and hepatitis B virus infection. Sequences were obtained from peripheral blood. The chain combines TRBV29-1 with TRBJ1-2; D possibly corresponds to TRBD1 (6 bases). CDR3 DNA sequence: TGCAGCGACCTAAGTCAGGGACAAAGGGATGGCTACACCTTC. Its translation: CSDLSQGQRDGYTF.